These T cell receptor beta chains were read from a single sample in a study of blood T cells in healthy people across ages. TCRdb re-analysed the 5' RACE reads in MiXCR, keeping a single row per CDR3 protein. Of roughly 560,000 distinct CDR3 sequences in the sample, around 24% are singletons; the top ten hold 8.7%. Another study also made use of these data, one on T cells of mothers and their children.

What was sequenced was blood. These TCRs come from a boy between 10 and 17 years old in good health. The conserved cysteine and the conserved F or W are not part of the CDR3 here.

v_call | cdr3_aa
TRBV20-1 | SAPANRETQY
TRBV20-1 | SASGTSGTLSSYNEQF
TRBV7-6 | ASSQTLGTEQY
TRBV20-1 | SASLDRDNQPQH
TRBV3-1 | ASSQAGATH
TRBV28 | ASSSTTGTGVYEQY
TRBV12-3/TRBV12-4 | ASSPNSPGPLYEQY
TRBV7-9 | ASSLGIGQGQTQY
TRBV20-1 | SARAGTSAQETQY
TRBV7-3 | ASSLIEGQPQH
TRBV14 | ASSQDSRLPNRLAQY
TRBV6-5 | ASSYFGGGREKLF
TRBV21-1 | ASRGTYEQY
TRBV27 | ASSQGPGLQF
TRBV11-2 | ASRRQLSRSSPLH
TRBV20-1 | SATSGRDYNEQF
TRBV4-1 | ASSQPSAQDEQF
TRBV18 | ASPPPVSGLKETQY